A selection of T cell receptor beta chains follows, all from one sample in a study of response to subunit inactivated influenza vaccine. TCRdb re-called the RT-PCR reads with MiXCR, one entry per CDR3 protein. The sample lists roughly 620,000 distinct CDR3 sequences, around 11% occurring once. The same specimen was also included in a second study, on T cells expressing NK-cell markers.

Sequencing used PBMCs from blood, obtained on the day of vaccination. The receptor source for this set is a man aged 45-65 years who received an inactivated influenza vaccine. CDR3s include the opening cysteine and the closing phenylalanine or tryptophan. The D gene is left open where the match is weak. The listing skips clone size in some rows; elsewhere it reads once, few, many or a size class.

length,V,J,D,size,DNA,CDR3
14,TRBV7-7,TRBJ2-1,TRBD1,NA,TGTGCTAGCAGCTTCCGGGACAGGGACAATGAGCAGTTCTTC,CASSFRDRDNEQFF
13,TRBV10-3,TRBJ2-1,NA,NA,TGTGCCATCAGCACGGACAGAAACAATGAGCAGTTCTTC,CAISTDRNNEQFF
11,TRBV30,TRBJ1-1,TRBD1,NA,TGTGCCTGGAGTCCTGACAGGGCCGCTTTCTTT,CAWSPDRAAFF
17,TRBV7-2,TRBJ2-1,NA,NA,TGTGCCAGCAGCCCAGCGGGACAGCTCCTTACCTACAATGAGCAGTTCTTC,CASSPAGQLLTYNEQFF
14,TRBV18,TRBJ2-5,TRBD1,NA,TGTGCCAGCTCCCGAGGACAGGGGAGAGAGACCCAGTACTTC,CASSRGQGRETQYF
12,TRBV30,TRBJ2-1,TRBD2,NA,TGTGCCTGGAGTGTAGCGGGGAATGAGCAGTTCTTC,CAWSVAGNEQFF
16,TRBV9,TRBJ2-3,TRBD2,NA,TGTGCCAGCAGCACCAGCGGGAGAGAGGGTGCGGATACGCAGTATTTT,CASSTSGREGADTQYF
15,TRBV28,TRBJ2-3,NA,NA,TGTGCCAGCAGCCTGGGGGGGCCTCCCACAGATACGCAGTATTTT,CASSLGGPPTDTQYF
15,TRBV2,TRBJ2-7,TRBD2,NA,TGTGCCAGCATTCTAATGGGGGGGGGTATCTACGAGCAGTACTTC,CASILMGGGIYEQYF
14,TRBV27,TRBJ2-3,TRBD2,few,TGTGCCAGCAGTTTAGGGCCCGGGACTAGCCCGCAGTATTTT,CASSLGPGTSPQYF
15,TRBV7-9,TRBJ2-1,TRBD1,few,TGTGCCAGCAGCCCAGGGACAGGGTTACAGAATGAGCAGTTCTTC,CASSPGTGLQNEQFF
14,TRBV27,TRBJ2-2,NA,NA,TGTGCCAGCAGCACCCTCAGCCACACCGGGGAGCTGTTTTTT,CASSTLSHTGELFF